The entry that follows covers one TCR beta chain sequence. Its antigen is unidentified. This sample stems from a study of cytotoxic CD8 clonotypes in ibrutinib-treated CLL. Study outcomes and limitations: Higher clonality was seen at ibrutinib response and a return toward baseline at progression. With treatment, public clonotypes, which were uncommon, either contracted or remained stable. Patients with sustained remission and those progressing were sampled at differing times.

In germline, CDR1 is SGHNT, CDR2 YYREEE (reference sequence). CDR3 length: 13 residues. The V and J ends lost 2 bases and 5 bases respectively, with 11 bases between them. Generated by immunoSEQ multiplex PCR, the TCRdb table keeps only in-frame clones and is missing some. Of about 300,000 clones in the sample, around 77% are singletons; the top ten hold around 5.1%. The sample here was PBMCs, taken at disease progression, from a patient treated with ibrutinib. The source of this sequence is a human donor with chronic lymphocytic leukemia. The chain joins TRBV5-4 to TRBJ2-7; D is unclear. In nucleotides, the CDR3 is TGTGCCAGCAGCTTCAGTAGGGCACACGAGCAGTACTTC. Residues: CASSFSRAHEQYF.